The clone carrying this TCR beta chain was counted a few times. What it binds is unknown. The data were obtained in a study of beta chain features in type 1 diabetes. Findings and limits, study-wide: The study found moderately but significantly shorter TCRB CDR3s in all four CD4+ subsets of Type 1 diabetes patients. At VDJ recombination sites, type 1 diabetes patients had fewer insertions and more deleted nucleotides.

CD45RO/CCR7/CD25/CD127/CD95/CD27 staining was used to isolate CD4+ naive, central memory, regulatory and stem cell-like memory cells by sorting. Every bit of the isolated RNA underwent reverse transcription, so sequencing read expressed TCRB transcripts. About 3.7 million reads per sample were averaged for naive, central memory and regulatory samples. Profiled with immunoSEQ multiplex PCR; TCRdb holds only in-frame clones, not every one. The sample includes under 300,000 clones, around 22% seen only once; the top ten take 0.012%. The germline V gene has CDR1 MDHEN and CDR2 SYDVKM. Trimming cost V 5 bases and J 9 bases; bases outside gene matches: 3. The CDR3 sequence is 12 residues long.

The sample consisted of naive CD4+ T cells from blood. This receptor was obtained from a woman aged 30 to 39 with type 1 diabetes. The V and J genes are TRBV28 and TRBJ2-4; 8 nucleotides agree with TRBD1. The CDR3 nucleotides are TGTGCCAGCAGTGCGGACAGGGTCATTCAGTACTTC. Amino acids: CASSADRVIQYF.